These 26 T cell receptor beta chains originate from one sample sequenced in a study of blood T cells in healthy people across ages. A second about 6 to 12 cycle PCR used barcoded and J-beta primers. TCRdb ran MiXCR on the 5' RACE reads and lists one entry per CDR3 protein. This table holds over 1,500,000 distinct CDR3 sequences, roughly 49% found once. Sequences were obtained from blood. Receptors were obtained from a woman between 35 and 50 years old in good health.

The chain recombines TRBV14 with TRBJ2-6; D remains ambiguous. Trimming shortened V by 6 bases and J by 2 bases, and 8 bases separated the two germline ends. The CDR3 loop spans 14 amino acids. Germline assignment: CDR1 SGHDN and CDR2 FVKESK. For the CDR3, the DNA is TGTGCCAGCAGTTACATCCCTGGGGCCAACGTCCTGACTTTC. This gives the protein CASSYIPGANVLTF. Full variable domain (remainder filled in from reference TRBV14 and TRBJ2-6): EAGVTQFPSHSVIEKGQTVTLRCDPISGHDNLYWYRRVMGKEIKFLLHFVKESKQDESGMPNNRFLAERTGGTYSTLKVQPAELEDSGVYFCASSYIPGANVLTFGAGSRLTVL.

This clonotype was seen a few times. The chain joins TRBV20-1 to TRBJ2-1; D is perhaps TRBD1 (6 bases). The CDR3 is made up of 12 amino acids. Germline CDR1 DFQATT, CDR2 SNEGSKA (reference sequence). V was shortened by 6 bases and J by 6 bases, with 12 bases between the two germline ends. CDR3 protein: CSAGTPINEQFF. As DNA, the CDR3 is TGCAGTGCCGGGACACCAATCAATGAGCAGTTCTTC.

This clonotype was seen only a few times. This chain joins TRBV28 and TRBJ2-5, with 7 bases identical to TRBD2. J gave up 2 bases and V 4 bases, and 7 bases lay outside the gene matches. Looked up from germline, CDR1 is MDHEN and CDR2 is SYDVKM. This CDR3 region has 15 residues. CDR3: CASSSRGLRQETQYF. CDR3 in DNA: TGTGCCAGCAGTTCAAGGGGACTAAGACAAGAGACCCAGTACTTC.

This clonotype was detected only a few times. The chain carries TRBV6-2 or TRBV6-3 and TRBJ2-3, with D unclear. Germline CDR1 reads MNHEY; CDR2 reads SVGEGT. The CDR3 consists of 15 residues. V was cut by 0 bases and J by 2 bases, with 9 bases left in between. Written as DNA, the CDR3 is TGTGCCAGCAGTTACTCGACCCTTTCCACAGATACGCAGTATTTT. It yields the protein CASSYSTLSTDTQYF.

V usage is TRBV6-1 and J usage is TRBJ2-7; no clear D. The CDR3 has 11 amino acids. Trimming cost V 5 bases and J 3 bases, with 5 bases left between them. In germline, CDR1 is MNHNS, CDR2 SASEGT. This CDR3 is CASSIVYEQYF. The CDR3, as DNA: TGTGCCAGCAGTATTGTCTACGAGCAGTACTTC.

V is TRBV28 and J is TRBJ2-1, with D perhaps matching TRBD1 or TRBD2 (6 bases each). Germline CDR1 is MDHEN and CDR2 is SYDVKM. V was cut by 11 bases and J by 4 bases, with 15 bases left in between. The CDR3 has 13 amino acids. The CDR3 here is CAGGRGDYNEQFF. The CDR3 region has the DNA TGTGCCGGTGGAAGGGGGGATTACAATGAGCAGTTCTTC.

This clonotype was counted between two and nine times. The rearrangement uses TRBV7-2 and TRBJ1-2; weak D call: TRBD1 (5 bases). This CDR3 is built from 13 residues. CDR1 and CDR2 from the germline V gene are SGHTA and FQGNSA. V was trimmed by 8 bases and J by 2 bases, leaving 12 bases between them. CDR3 coding DNA: TGTGCCAGCCAGAAGGGACGGAACTATGGCTACACCTTC. Translated, it gives CASQKGRNYGYTF.

CDR3 sequence: CASSFAGGTNEQYF. The CDR3 coding sequence is TGTGCCAGCAGCTTTGCCGGGGGGACCAATGAGCAGTACTTC. V usage is TRBV7-2 and J usage is TRBJ2-1; 7 nucleotides line up with TRBD2. The J call could be wrong; TRBJ2-7 is a better fit for the DNA end. Germline V gives CDR1 SGHTA, CDR2 FQGNSA. The CDR3 length is 14 residues.

The chain joins TRBV20-1 to TRBJ2-5, with D tentatively TRBD1 (6 bases). The CDR3 extends over 12 amino acids. V was shortened by 6 bases and J by 3 bases, with 11 bases between the two germline ends. Germline loops: CDR1 DFQATT, CDR2 SNEGSKA (reference sequence). The CDR3 sequence is CSASSGEETQYF. The CDR3 DNA reads TGCAGTGCCAGCTCAGGGGAAGAGACCCAGTACTTC.

This chain joins TRBV12-3 or TRBV12-4 and TRBJ2-5, with D perhaps TRBD2 (5 bases). CDR3 length: 13 residues. The V and J ends lost 6 bases and 5 bases respectively, with 13 bases between them. CDR3 sequence: CASRDVGEETQYF. CDR3 DNA: TGTGCCAGCAGGGACGTCGGGGAGGAGACCCAGTACTTC.

CDR3 DNA: TGTGCCAGCAGCTTAATACTTCCTATGGGCTTAGATACGCAGTATTTT. Amino acid sequence: CASSLILPMGLDTQYF. This chain links TRBV7-9 with TRBJ2-3; D not certain. The V gene lost 2 bases and the J gene lost 5 bases, with 17 bases spanning the gap. This CDR3 region has 16 residues. Germline CDR1 and CDR2: SEHNR and FQNEAQ (reference sequence). Full variable domain (rest looked up from reference TRBV7-9 and TRBJ2-3): DTGVSQNPRHKITKRGQNVTFRCDPISEHNRLYWYRQTLGQGPEFLTYFQNEAQLEKSRLLSDRFSAERPKGSFSTLEIQRTEQGDSAMYLCASSLILPMGLDTQYFGPGTRLTVL.

Here the CDR3 DNA reads TGTGCCACCAGCAGAGATCAGTCAGGGGGCAAAAACATTCAGTACTTC. This gives the protein CATSRDQSGGKNIQYF. The chain uses TRBV15 and TRBJ2-4; 7 bases agree with TRBD1. Trimming at V came to 0 bases and at J to 3 bases, leaving 5 bases not matched to a gene. This CDR3 has 16 residues. Germline CDR1 reads LNHNV; CDR2 reads YYDKDF (reference sequence).

There are a few counts of this clonotype. This sequence joins TRBV4-2 and TRBJ1-5; a possible D gene is TRBD1 (6 bases). V shed 4 bases and J shed 3 bases, with 13 bases lying between them. The CDR3 has 15 amino acids. Germline values: CDR1 LGHNA, CDR2 YNFKEQ. The CDR3 sequence is CASSRYREPNQPQHF. The CDR3, as DNA: TGTGCCAGCAGCCGGTACAGGGAACCCAATCAGCCCCAGCATTTT.

A remark on this clonotype: One end of the junction does not line up with germline, which may come from a read error. The chain uses TRBV5-5 and TRBJ2-1, with D perhaps assigned TRBD1 or TRBD2 (5 bases each). The CDR3 loop spans 13 amino acids. CDR1 and CDR2 (germline): SGHKS, YYEKEE (reference sequence). The DNA of the CDR3 is TGTACCAGCATCGGGGCAAGTTGGCATGAGCAGTTCTTC. It specifies CTSIGASWHEQFF.

Note on this clonotype: Its ends do not fully match the called genes, so a read error is possible. V gene TRBV7-9 combines with J gene TRBJ2-6; D ambiguous. The CDR3 has 13 residues. Germline CDR1 is SEHNR and CDR2 is FQNEAQ (reference sequence). CDR3 amino acids: CTSPGTGANVLTF. The CDR3 DNA reads TGTACCAGCCCGGGCACTGGGGCCAACGTCCTGACTTTC.

This clonotype was counted many times. The CDR3, as DNA: TGTGCCAGCAGCTTATTAGGGTCGTACGAGCAGTACTTC. Amino acid sequence: CASSLLGSYEQYF. The rearrangement links TRBV7-2 to TRBJ2-7; D gene ambiguous. Trimming cost V 2 bases and J 4 bases, with 9 bases left between them. From germline, CDR1 is SGHTA and CDR2 FQGNSA. The CDR3 extends over 13 amino acids. Looking up the rest from reference TRBV7-2 and TRBJ2-7 gives the full variable domain: GAGVSQSPSNKVTEKGKDVELRCDPISGHTALYWYRQSLGQGLEFLIYFQGNSAPDKSGLPSDRFSAERTGGSVSTLTIQRTQQEDSAVYLCASSLLGSYEQYFGPGTRLTVT.

The gene calls are TRBV18 and TRBJ1-6, with TRBD1 identical over 7 bases. V lost 1 base to trimming and J lost 10 bases; unmatched junction nucleotides: 10. CDR1 KGHSH and CDR2 LQKENI come from the germline V gene. CDR3 length: 16 amino acids. The CDR3 bases are TGTGCCAGCTCACCACGGGAGACAGGGAGTGACTCACCCCTCCACTTT. This translates into CASSPRETGSDSPLHF.

V and J are TRBV6-5 and TRBJ2-3; 10 nucleotides agree with TRBD1. After removal of 2 bases from V and 5 bases from J, the junction contained 4 bases not matched to a gene. This CDR3 spans 15 amino acids. Germline V gene data show CDR1 as MNHEY and CDR2 as SVGAGI. CDR3 DNA sequence: TGTGCCAGCAGTTACCGGGACAGGGGTTTAGATACGCAGTATTTT. It is translated as CASSYRDRGLDTQYF.

The J gene is TRBJ2-1, the V gene TRBV5-1; 8 nucleotides line up with TRBD1. The J call may not be correct, given that the DNA end is closer to TRBJ2-7. Germline assignment: CDR1 SGHRS and CDR2 YFSETQ. The CDR3 totals 13 residues. The CDR3 protein is CASSVDRDNEQYF. The CDR3, as DNA: TGCGCCAGCAGCGTGGACAGGGACAATGAGCAGTACTTC.

This clonotype came up a few times. The chain recombines TRBV18 with TRBJ2-7, with D possibly being TRBD1 (5 bases). From germline, CDR1 is KGHSH and CDR2 LQKENI. The CDR3 has 13 amino acids. The V end lost 3 bases, the J end lost 6 bases, and 12 bases lay between the germline ends. The CDR3 coding sequence is TGTGCCAGCTCACCCCAGGGCTGGGGCGAGCAGTACTTC. This sequence encodes CASSPQGWGEQYF.

This clonotype showed up just a few times. The genes are TRBV7-8 and TRBJ2-7, with 8 bases that match TRBD1. This CDR3 spans 15 amino acids. V was pared by 4 bases and J by 5 bases, with 10 bases of the junction left unmatched. Per the germline V gene, CDR1 is SGHVS and CDR2 is FQNEAQ. The CDR3, as DNA: TGTGCCAGCAGCTCGGTAACCTCGGACAGGGACGAGCAGTACTTC. This encodes CASSSVTSDRDEQYF.

The chain has TRBV7-2 and TRBJ1-2; D call uncertain. Between the trimmed V and J ends, which lost 1 base and 2 bases, there was a span of 11 bases. Per the germline V gene, CDR1 is SGHTA and CDR2 is FQGNSA. The CDR3 extends over 15 amino acids. The CDR3 sequence is CASSLGANGNYGYTF. In nucleotides, the CDR3 is TGTGCCAGCAGCTTAGGCGCGAACGGGAACTATGGCTACACCTTC.

This clonotype was detected a few times. The V gene is TRBV6-5, the J gene TRBJ1-2, with TRBD1 as a possible D gene (6 bases). Germline V CDR1 and CDR2: MNHEY, SVGAGI. This CDR3 is built from 13 residues. V dropped 11 bases and J dropped 1 base, with 14 bases sitting between them. DNA of the CDR3: TGTGCCGCCAGCAGGGGTCTTAACTATGGCTACACCTTC. Protein product: CAASRGLNYGYTF.

The rearrangement links TRBV7-9 to TRBJ1-4; TRBD1 might be the D (6 bases). The V and J ends lost 8 bases and 8 bases respectively, with 15 bases between them. The germline V gene encodes CDR1 SEHNR and CDR2 FQNEAQ (reference sequence). CDR3 size: 13 residues. In nucleotides, the CDR3 is TGTGCCAGCCAATCAGGGGACCGGGAAAAACTGTTTTTT. It codes for CASQSGDREKLFF.

The DNA of the CDR3 is TGTGCCAGCAGGCTACAGGGGAAAAAAAACATTCAGTACTTC. As protein: CASRLQGKKNIQYF. The chain has TRBV27 and TRBJ2-4; 7 bases are a match to TRBD1. V shed 6 bases and J 4 bases; nucleotides not matched to a gene: 6. CDR1 is MNHEY, CDR2 SMNVEV, per germline (reference sequence). The CDR3 runs 14 residues.

The gene calls are TRBV20-1 and TRBJ2-5; D remains unclear. The germline V gene encodes CDR1 DFQATT and CDR2 SNEGSKA (reference sequence). V lost 0 bases and J lost 5, with 16 bases in between. This CDR3 is built from 15 residues. CDR3 residues: CSARDSAKPEETQYF. CDR3 DNA sequence: TGCAGTGCTAGAGATTCGGCCAAGCCGGAGGAGACCCAGTACTTC.